Presented here are 25 T cell receptor beta chains from one specimen sequenced in a study of beta chain features in type 1 diabetes. The whole isolated RNA underwent reverse transcription, so sequencing captured expressed TCRB transcripts. The method was immunoSEQ multiplex PCR; TCRdb's version includes in-frame clones alone and lacks a portion of them. The table includes about 160,000 clones, roughly 8% detected once. Sequencing input: central memory CD4+ T cells from blood. Every receptor here comes from a man between 18 and 29 years old in good health.

CDR3 loop: CASRTSQYEQYF. CDR3 DNA: TGTGCCAGCAGGACCTCACAGTACGAGCAGTACTTC. This chain joins TRBV28 and TRBJ2-5; no firm D call. The J call could be wrong; TRBJ2-7 is a better fit for the DNA end. Germline CDR1 is MDHEN and CDR2 is SYDVKM. CDR3 length equals 12 residues.

This clone was seen a handful of times. The chain employs TRBV23-1 and TRBJ1-2; TRBD1 is a possible D gene (5 bases). TRBV23-1 is an ORF; its function is uncertain. V lost 1 base and J lost 3, with 18 bases in between. The CDR3 contains 17 residues. CDR3 sequence (DNA): TGCGCCAGCAGTCAATGGCCGGGCAGGGAGGAGGACTATGGCTACACCTTC. Translation gives CASSQWPGREEDYGYTF.

There are many counts of this clone. The chain combines TRBV19 with TRBJ1-5; 10 bases map to TRBD1. Unmatched junction bases numbered 9, after V lost 4 bases and J lost 6 bases. Germline V CDR1 and CDR2: LNHDA, SQIVND (reference sequence). This CDR3 has 16 residues. CDR3 in DNA: TGTGCCAGTAGTACATGGACAGGGGGGTATGGTCAGCCCCAGCATTTT. Its protein is CASSTWTGGYGQPQHF.

There are a few counts of this clone. V is TRBV28 and J is TRBJ2-2; 7 bases agree with TRBD1. The V gene end was trimmed by 7 bases and the J gene end by 5 bases; junction bases not matched to a gene: 7. CDR1 MDHEN and CDR2 SYDVKM come from the germline V gene. This CDR3 has 14 amino acids. CDR3 region: CASTSGQRTGELFF. The CDR3 DNA sequence: TGTGCCAGCACCTCGGGACAGAGAACCGGGGAGCTGTTTTTT.

This clone appeared a few times. This chain joins TRBV28 and TRBJ1-2, with TRBD1 matching 8 bases. Germline CDR1 MDHEN, CDR2 SYDVKM. Unmatched junction bases numbered 5, after V lost 6 bases and J lost 8 bases. The CDR3 length is 12 residues. This CDR3 is CASSIGQGGYTF. CDR3 in DNA: TGTGCCAGCAGCATTGGACAGGGCGGCTACACCTTC.

The chain uses TRBV5-6 and TRBJ2-5; TRBD2 is a possible D gene (6 bases). Matching the DNA end better, TRBJ2-7 makes the J call doubtful. The CDR3 length is 15 residues. CDR1 and CDR2 from the germline V gene are SGHDT and YYEEEE. The CDR3 sequence: CASSLANIGGNEQYF. CDR3 nucleotides: TGTGCCAGCAGCTTGGCCAACATAGGAGGGAACGAGCAGTACTTC.

The table lists this clone with a few counts. J is TRBJ2-5 and V is TRBV30, with 11 bases that match TRBD1. The end of the DNA aligns better with TRBJ2-7, so the J call may be wrong. The CDR3 has 13 residues. CDR1 GTSNPN and CDR2 SVGIG come from the germline V gene (reference sequence). The CDR3 nucleotides read TGTGCCTGTTGGACAGGGGGCATGTACGAGCAGTACTTC. This codes for CACWTGGMYEQYF.

This clone has just a few counts. The gene calls are TRBV5-4 and TRBJ2-2, with a weak D call TRBD1 (5 bases). The V end lost 4 bases, the J end lost 1 base, and 11 bases lay between the germline ends. Germline V lookup: CDR1 SGHNT, CDR2 YYREEE (reference sequence). The CDR3 is 15 residues long. Here the CDR3 reads CASSTVTGNTGELFF. As DNA, the CDR3 is TGTGCCAGCAGCACGGTAACAGGGAACACCGGGGAGCTGTTTTTT. The complete variable domain, with remaining parts taken from reference TRBV5-4 and TRBJ2-2, reads ETGVTQSPTHLIKTRGQQVTLRCSSQSGHNTVSWYQQALGQGPQFIFQYYREEENGRGNFPPRFSGLQFPNYSSELNVNALELDDSALYLCASSTVTGNTGELFFGEGSRLTVL.

The chain joins TRBV9 to TRBJ1-6; the D gene is possibly TRBD1 (6 bases). This CDR3 is 14 amino acids long. Germline CDR1 is SGDLS and CDR2 is YYNGEE. With 4 bases removed from V and 6 bases from J, the gap between germline ends came to 11 bases. For the CDR3, the DNA is TGTGCCAGCAGCCCAGGGGTCTTTAATTCACCCCTCCACTTT. It encodes CASSPGVFNSPLHF.

This clone was seen repeatedly, ten times or more. The CDR3 spells CATKTGAGGEKLFF. CDR3 coding DNA: TGTGCCACCAAAACAGGGGCCGGGGGTGAAAAACTGTTTTTT. The V call is TRBV28, the J call TRBJ1-4; 7 bases are a match to TRBD1. The CDR3 extends over 14 amino acids. J gave up 7 bases and V 10 bases, and 12 bases lay outside the gene matches. Germline values: CDR1 MDHEN, CDR2 SYDVKM.

This clone has a handful of counts. J is TRBJ2-5 and V is TRBV19; the match to TRBD1 covers 9 bases. Germline V CDR1 and CDR2: LNHDA, SQIVND (reference sequence). Trimming took 6 bases from V and 4 from J; bases not matched to a gene: 6. The CDR3 runs 14 residues. This CDR3 reads CASRGQGSTETQYF. CDR3 nucleotides: TGTGCCAGTAGGGGACAGGGCTCGACAGAGACCCAGTACTTC.

This clone was seen repeatedly, ten times or more. The chain joins TRBV7-8 to TRBJ2-3; D is ambiguous. V lost 4 bases and J lost 6, with 8 bases in between. Germline-derived CDR1 and CDR2 are SGHVS and FQNEAQ. This CDR3 spans 12 amino acids. The CDR3 reads CASSYSTDTQYF. The DNA of the CDR3 is TGTGCCAGCAGCTACTCTACTGATACGCAGTATTTT.

The chain recombines TRBV28 with TRBJ2-7; 8 bases are a match to TRBD2. V lost 6 bases and J lost 2; bases outside the gene matches: 6. From germline, CDR1 is MDHEN and CDR2 SYDVKM. The CDR3 has 14 residues. The CDR3 DNA is TGTGCCAGCAGGTCGGGGGGGTCGACCTACGAGCAGTACTTC. Translation gives CASRSGGSTYEQYF.

The chain links TRBV6-1 to TRBJ1-5; D is undetermined. The CDR3 is 14 amino acids. V was shortened by 0 bases and J by 6 bases, with 9 bases between the two germline ends. The germline V gene has CDR1 MNHNS and CDR2 SASEGT. The CDR3 spells CASSEAQIGQPQHF. The CDR3 region has the DNA TGTGCCAGCAGTGAAGCCCAAATCGGTCAGCCCCAGCATTTT.

This clone has just a few counts. The rearrangement joins TRBV5-1 to TRBJ2-1, with 7 bases matching TRBD2. V was pared by 4 bases and J by 1 base, with 8 bases of the junction left unmatched. CDR1 and CDR2 from the germline V gene are SGHRS and YFSETQ. The CDR3 extends over 16 amino acids. In DNA, the CDR3 is TGCGCCAGCAGCGGAATTGGGCGGGGGTCCTACAATGAGCAGTTCTTC. Its translation: CASSGIGRGSYNEQFF.

This clone was detected a few times. The genes are TRBV5-4 and TRBJ1-2; the match to TRBD1 covers 8 bases. Germline V lookup: CDR1 SGHNT, CDR2 YYREEE (reference sequence). The CDR3 loop spans 15 amino acids. V shed 5 bases and J 8 bases; nucleotides not matched to a gene: 14. The CDR3 coding sequence is TGTGCCAGCAGGCCCGGGGGGACAGGTTATGGAGGCTACACCTTC. This encodes CASRPGGTGYGGYTF.

The chain joins TRBV19 to TRBJ1-1; the match to TRBD1 covers 10 bases. The CDR3 sequence is 16 residues long. J gave up 3 bases and V 5 bases, and 9 bases lay outside the gene matches. CDR1 and CDR2 from the germline V gene are LNHDA and SQIVND (reference sequence). For the CDR3, the DNA is TGTGCCAGTAGTCAAACGACAGGGGGCATTTACACTGAAGCTTTCTTT. This codes for CASSQTTGGIYTEAFF.

This clone was seen ten or more times. The V gene is TRBV4-2, the J gene TRBJ2-3, with 8 positions matching TRBD2. Germline CDR1 LGHNA, CDR2 YNFKEQ. This CDR3 is built from 17 residues. Trimming cost V 5 bases and J 4 bases; bases outside gene matches: 14. CDR3 sequence: CASSSKGSGSGSDTQYF. Here the CDR3 DNA reads TGTGCCAGCAGCTCAAAGGGAAGCGGGAGTGGCTCAGATACGCAGTATTTT.

This clone was picked up a small number of times. V and J are TRBV29-1 and TRBJ1-4, with 10 bases fitting TRBD1. Germline values: CDR1 SQVTM, CDR2 ANQGSEA. The junction had 5 bases not matched to a gene; V was cut back by 6 bases and J by 7 bases. The CDR3 extends over 13 amino acids. The CDR3 reads CSVGTGAFEKLFF. The CDR3 coding sequence is TGCAGCGTGGGGACAGGGGCTTTTGAAAAACTGTTTTTT.

The CDR3 nucleotides are TGTGCCAGCAGCGACTCCCGACAGGGCTACGGCTACACCTTC. Translated, it gives CASSDSRQGYGYTF. The chain uses TRBV7-2 and TRBJ1-2; 7 bases agree with TRBD1. Unmatched junction bases numbered 11, after V lost 5 bases and J lost 8 bases. The CDR3 loop spans 14 amino acids. Germline CDR1 reads SGHTA; CDR2 reads FQGNSA.

This chain links TRBV15 with TRBJ2-3, with a tentative D call TRBD2 (5 bases). The CDR3 spans 17 residues. V lost 1 base and J lost 0, with 14 bases in between. Germline-derived CDR1 and CDR2 are LNHNV and YYDKDF (reference sequence). Here the CDR3 DNA reads TGTGCCACCAGCAGAGTGGACTGGAGACCTAGCACAGATACGCAGTATTTT. This sequence encodes CATSRVDWRPSTDTQYF.

This chain links TRBV5-1 with TRBJ1-4; TRBD1 is a possible D gene (5 bases). The V gene lost 4 bases and the J gene lost 7 bases, with 11 bases spanning the gap. The CDR3 spans 13 residues. Germline loops: CDR1 SGHRS, CDR2 YFSETQ. The CDR3 nucleotides read TGCGCCAGCAGCAGGGGTGAGGCTGAAAAACTGTTTTTT. It is translated as CASSRGEAEKLFF. Full variable domain (remainder filled in from reference TRBV5-1 and TRBJ1-4): KAGVTQTPRYLIKTRGQQVTLSCSPISGHRSVSWYQQTPGQGLQFLFEYFSETQRNKGNFPGRFSGRQFSNSRSEMNVSTLELGDSALYLCASSRGEAEKLFFGSGTQLSVL.

The J gene is TRBJ2-3, the V gene TRBV29-1; D might be TRBD2 (6 bases). This CDR3 region has 15 residues. CDR1 and CDR2 (germline): SQVTM, ANQGSEA. V lost 6 bases and J lost 2, with 18 bases in between. The DNA for the CDR3 is TGCAGCGTACTAACGACTAGTTCCCTCACAGATACGCAGTATTTT. Its translation is CSVLTTSSLTDTQYF.

The chain has TRBV4-2 and TRBJ2-3; 10 bases fit TRBD2. The CDR3 runs 17 residues. The germline CDR1 and CDR2 sequences are LGHNA and YNFKEQ. Trimming took 1 base from V and 2 from J; bases not matched to a gene: 6. The CDR3 protein is CASSQASGGAYTDTQYF. For the CDR3, the DNA is TGTGCCAGCAGCCAAGCTAGCGGGGGAGCTTACACAGATACGCAGTATTTT.

There are a few counts of this clone. The rearrangement links TRBV6-5 to TRBJ2-1, with 12 bases lining up with TRBD2. After removal of 1 base from V and 6 bases from J, the junction contained 4 bases not matched to a gene. CDR1 is MNHEY and CDR2 is SVGAGI in the germline V gene. This CDR3 has 16 residues. CDR3 sequence (DNA): TGTGCCAGCAGTTACTTAGCTAGCGGGAGGGCCAATGAGCAGTTCTTC. It translates to CASSYLASGRANEQFF.